The entry below gives a single T cell receptor (beta chain) sequence along with its context. As it was prepared, the TCRbeta library received unique molecular identifiers. Via MiXCR, TCRdb re-called the PCR reads, giving one row per CDR3 protein. The sample contains some 200,000 distinct CDR3 sequences, about 8.7% of which appear only once. This entry comes from a study of T-cell reconstitution after alpha-beta-depleted transplantation in children. The CDR3 extends over 16 amino acids. V dropped 4 bases and J dropped 4; count of bases not matched to a gene: 1. Germline CDR1 MNHNS, CDR2 SASEGT. This clonotype was sampled from a male patient between 2 and 15 years old who had a stem cell transplant for acute myeloid leukemia, so the T cells may come from the graft donor. This chain connects TRBV6-1 to TRBJ2-1; 16 nucleotides match TRBD2. Sequencing was performed on PBMCs, mostly from graft donor cells, taken 360 days after TCRalphabeta/CD19-depleted stem cell transplant. The CDR3 coding sequence is TGTGCCAGCAGTGGGGGACTAGCGGGAGGGTACAATGAGCAGTTCTTC. Translating gives CASSGGLAGGYNEQFF.